The 26 T cell receptor beta chains given below trace back to one sample, sequenced in a study of T cells in women clearing cervical HPV infection. Assay: immunoSEQ multiplex PCR; the TCRdb copy retains only in-frame clones and omits some. This sample contains around 20,000 clones. What was sequenced was blood buffy coat. Source of these receptors: a woman between 18 and 69 years old with a cervical HPV16 infection that either progressed to CIN3+ or cleared (not recorded which).

On this clone: The CDR3 is cut off 3 residues early in the read; its end comes from the germline J gene. The chain is built from TRBV5-1 and TRBJ1-2; TRBD1 might be the D (6 bases). In germline, CDR1 is SGHRS, CDR2 YFSETQ. V lost 3 bases, J lost 1 base, and 13 bases lay in between. This CDR3 is 15 amino acids long. CDR3 in amino acids: CASSSGGGFNYGYTF. The CDR3 DNA, read in part, is TGCGCCAGCAGCTCGGGAGGGGGATTTAACTATGGC. The entire variable domain, with the rest obtained from reference TRBV5-1 and TRBJ1-2, is as follows: KAGVTQTPRYLIKTRGQQVTLSCSPISGHRSVSWYQQTPGQGLQFLFEYFSETQRNKGNFPGRFSGRQFSNSRSEMNVSTLELGDSALYLCASSSGGGFNYGYTFGSGTRLTVV.

Concerning this clone: The read stops 3 residues short of the end of the CDR3; the missing end is completed from the germline J gene. The chain links TRBV13 to TRBJ2-7; TRBD2 is a possible D gene (6 bases). The CDR3 length is 14 residues. Germline V CDR1 and CDR2: PRHDT, FYEKMQ (reference sequence). V lost 6 bases, J lost 0 bases, and 12 bases lay in between. The CDR3 is CASRIRGTSYEQYF. The CDR3 bases that were read are TGTGCCAGCAGGATTCGGGGGACCTCCTACGAG. The full variable domain, its missing parts supplied by reference TRBV13 and TRBJ2-7, is AAGVIQSPRHLIKEKRETATLKCYPIPRHDTVYWYQQGPGQDPQFLISFYEKMQSDKGSIPDRFSAQQFSDYHSELNMSSLELGDSALYFCASRIRGTSYEQYFGPGTRLTVT.

Concerning this clone itself: The CDR3 end is not reached by the read, which stops 3 residues before it; the germline J gene fills it in. The V call is TRBV6-1, the J call TRBJ1-5; D possibly corresponds to TRBD1 (6 bases). CDR1 MNHNS and CDR2 SASEGT come from the germline V gene. Trimming pared 4 bases from V and 3 bases from J, leaving 10 bases between. The CDR3 contains 14 residues. The CDR3 region is CASSGGTTNQPQHF. The CDR3 DNA, read in part, is TGTGCCAGCAGTGGCGGGACAACCAATCAGCCC.

Turning to this clone: The CDR3 extends 3 residues past the end of the read, so its final part is completed from the germline J gene. The gene calls are TRBV5-1 and TRBJ1-6; no clear D gene. The V and J ends lost 2 bases and 5 bases respectively, with 14 bases between them. Germline V gene data show CDR1 as SGHRS and CDR2 as YFSETQ. CDR3 length: 16 residues. The CDR3 region is CASSLFTWADNSPLHF. CDR3 DNA (partial): TGCGCCAGCAGCTTATTTACTTGGGCCGATAATTCACCC.

With respect to this clone: The read ends 3 residues before the CDR3 terminus; that terminus is restored from the germline J gene. This chain uses TRBV6-7 with TRBJ1-2; D possibly corresponds to TRBD1 (6 bases). TRBV6-7 is given ORF status, its function remaining uncertain. There are 15 residues in the CDR3. CDR3 region: CASSRTSGGYNDYTF. The covered CDR3 bases are TGTGCCAGCAGTCGGACTAGCGGGGGCTACAATGAC.

Worth noting for this clone: The CDR3 extends 3 residues past the end of the read, so its final part is completed from the germline J gene. The genes are TRBV2 and TRBJ1-5; 9 bases are shared with TRBD1. This CDR3 is 15 amino acids long. The J segment lost 4 bases and the V segment lost 4 bases, leaving 5 bases of the junction unmatched. The germline V gene has CDR1 SNHLY and CDR2 FYNNEI. The CDR3 sequence is CASSGDRAGNQPQHF. CDR3 bases read: TGTGCCAGCAGTGGGGACAGGGCAGGGAATCAGCCC.

On this clone itself: The missing CDR3 end, 3 residues past where the read stops, is filled in from the germline J gene. The genes are TRBV20-1 and TRBJ2-3; D unclear. Germline CDR1 and CDR2: DFQATT and SNEGSKA (reference sequence). This CDR3 is 11 amino acids long. CDR3 in amino acids: CSAELQETQYF. CDR3 bases read: TGCAGTGCTGAACTACAAGAGACG.

Remarks on this clone: Sequencing ends 3 residues short of the CDR3 end; the germline J gene provides the rest. The genes are TRBV20-1 and TRBJ1-2, with 8 nucleotides matching TRBD1. Losses at the gene ends were 1 base for V and 6 bases for J; bases not matched to a gene: 13. This CDR3 comprises 16 residues. Germline loops: CDR1 DFQATT, CDR2 SNEGSKA (reference sequence). Here the CDR3 reads CSARGQGAIPADGYTF. CDR3 DNA (partial): TGCAGTGCTAGAGGGCAGGGGGCGATCCCAGCGGATGGC.

Worth noting for this clone: Read data end 3 residues before the CDR3 end; the end is taken from the germline J gene. The V and J genes are TRBV5-1 and TRBJ1-2; TRBD1 matches 8 bases. The CDR3 is made up of 15 amino acids. Per germline, CDR1 SGHRS and CDR2 YFSETQ. The V and J ends lost 1 base and 5 bases, in that order; junction bases with no gene match: 7. CDR3 bases read: TGCGCCAGCAGCTTGATCCAGGGGGCGCATTATGGC. It encodes CASSLIQGAHYG. Given in full, the CDR3 is CASSLIQGAHYGYTF.

A remark on this clone: The read is 3 residues too short to cover the CDR3 end, so that end is filled in from the germline J gene. The rearrangement links TRBV2 to TRBJ2-2; a possible D gene is TRBD2 (6 bases). CDR3 length: 13 residues. The V and J ends lost 8 bases and 4 bases respectively, with 11 bases between them. CDR1 and CDR2 from the germline V gene are SNHLY and FYNNEI. The CDR3 sequence: CASGGARTGELFF. The CDR3 DNA, read in part, is TGTGCCAGCGGAGGGGCGCGCACCGGGGAG.

Regarding this clone: The CDR3 is cut off 3 residues early in the read; its end comes from the germline J gene. The rearrangement links TRBV7-2 to TRBJ2-5; D is unclear. The length of the CDR3 is 13 residues. V was clipped by 6 bases and J by 5 bases, with 13 bases between them. Germline V lookup: CDR1 SGHTA, CDR2 FQGNSA. The CDR3 bases that were read are TGTGCCAGCAGTTCCCCAGAGAGGGAGACC. Protein sequence: CASSSPERET. The full CDR3 reads CASSSPERETQYF.

Regarding this clone: The sequence runs out 3 residues before the end of the CDR3; the remainder is reconstructed from the germline J gene. The chain couples TRBV18 to TRBJ1-1; 7 nucleotides agree with TRBD1. Germline V gives CDR1 KGHSH, CDR2 LQKENI. CDR3 length equals 15 residues. CDR3 DNA (partial): TGTGCCAGCTCACCACCAAACAGGGGTAAAGACATT. This gives the protein CASSPPNRGKDI. The whole CDR3 protein reads CASSPPNRGKDIAFF.

Remarks on this clone: The read ends 3 residues shy of where the CDR3 ends; the end is completed using the germline J gene. The rearrangement uses TRBV20-1 and TRBJ1-4; 9 nucleotides line up with TRBD1. This CDR3 region has 15 residues. The V gene end was trimmed by 0 bases and the J gene end by 5 bases; junction bases not matched to a gene: 4. Germline lookup yields CDR1 DFQATT and CDR2 SNEGSKA (reference sequence). The covered CDR3 bases are TGCAGTGCTAGAGATTGGGGGACAGGGAATGAAAAA. This codes for CSARDWGTGNEK. The entire CDR3 reads CSARDWGTGNEKLFF.

On this clone: The read comes to an end 3 residues before the CDR3 does, leaving the germline J gene to fill in the end. The chain recombines TRBV11-3 with TRBJ2-2; a possible D gene is TRBD1 (5 bases). Trimming removed 5 bases at V and 1 base at J, with 8 bases between. Germline CDR1 and CDR2: SGHNT and YENEEA. CDR3 length: 14 residues. Partial CDR3 DNA: TGTGCCAGCAGCAGTGGACAGAACACCGGGGAG. It is translated as CASSSGQNTGE. The entire CDR3 sequence reads CASSSGQNTGELFF.

A note on this clone: From the germline J gene comes the end of the CDR3, since the read stops 3 residues before it. The chain employs TRBV7-9 and TRBJ2-3; D perhaps matches TRBD2 (5 bases). V shed 8 bases and J shed 4 bases, with 19 bases lying between them. Looked up from germline, CDR1 is SEHNR and CDR2 is FQNEAQ (reference sequence). There are 15 residues in the CDR3. The chain's CDR3 is CASPGETGPADTQYF. Partial CDR3 DNA: TGTGCCAGCCCCGGGGAAACGGGCCCCGCAGATACG.

As for this clone: The read ends 3 residues early relative to the CDR3; the germline J gene fills the gap. J is TRBJ2-7 and V is TRBV30, with 11 bases identical to TRBD2. After removal of 6 bases from V and 4 bases from J, the junction contained 8 bases not matched to a gene. The CDR3 has 14 residues. Germline-derived CDR1 and CDR2 are GTSNPN and SVGIG (reference sequence). CDR3 DNA (partial): TGTGCCTGCCCCACTAGCGGGGGAACGTACGAG. As protein: CACPTSGGTYE. The full CDR3 protein is CACPTSGGTYEQYF.

As to this clone: The read ends 3 residues early relative to the CDR3; the germline J gene fills the gap. V is TRBV6-1 and J is TRBJ1-5; D call uncertain. The V gene's germline CDR1 is MNHNS and CDR2 SASEGT. V gave up 1 base and J gave up 5 bases, with 18 bases separating them. The CDR3 totals 17 residues. This chain's CDR3 is CASSEDQGGRPYQPQHF. The CDR3 bases that were read are TGTGCCAGCAGTGAAGACCAAGGCGGCCGGCCCTATCAGCCC.

Regarding this clone: The missing CDR3 end, 3 residues past where the read stops, is filled in from the germline J gene. The gene calls are TRBV6-2 or TRBV6-3 and TRBJ2-2; D may be TRBD1 (5 bases). Germline V gene lookup returns CDR1 MNHEY and CDR2 SVGEGT. The CDR3 totals 14 residues. The germline V and J ends were trimmed by 6 bases and 1 base, with 9 bases remaining between them. CDR3 sequence: CASRLGQNTGELFF. CDR3 DNA, as far as it was read: TGTGCCAGCAGGCTCGGACAGAACACCGGGGAG.

Comment on this clone: Read data end 3 residues before the CDR3 end; the end is taken from the germline J gene. This rearrangement joins TRBV16 to TRBJ2-3, with 9 nucleotides matching TRBD1. The germline V gene encodes CDR1 KGHSY and CDR2 FQNENV. The CDR3 covers 15 residues. The CDR3 protein is CASSLRTGARKTQYF. The CDR3 DNA, read in part, is TGTGCCAGCAGCCTCCGGACAGGGGCACGAAAGACG.

Incomplete CDR3 DNA: TGTGCCAGCTCACCACCAAACAGGGGTAAAGACATC. It codes for CASSPPNRGKDI. The CDR3 as a whole reads CASSPPNRGKDIYTF. This chain uses TRBV18 with TRBJ1-2, with 7 positions matching TRBD1. The observed sequence ends 3 residues before the CDR3 terminus, with the missing tail filled in from the germline J gene. The CDR3 extends over 15 amino acids. The germline V gene has CDR1 KGHSH and CDR2 LQKENI.

On this clone itself: The sequence runs out 3 residues before the end of the CDR3; the remainder is reconstructed from the germline J gene. The chain recombines TRBV28 with TRBJ2-7; TRBD1 agrees at 7 bases. The germline V gene encodes CDR1 MDHEN and CDR2 SYDVKM. J lost 3 bases, V lost 8 bases, and 19 bases had no gene match. The CDR3 sequence is 17 residues long. The CDR3 here is CASSRTLQGGQLYEQYF. The sequenced part of the CDR3 DNA is TGTGCCAGCTCTCGTACACTACAAGGGGGACAGCTCTACGAG.

Points on this clone: The read halts 3 residues ahead of the CDR3 end, with the missing end drawn from the germline J gene. This chain joins TRBV7-2 and TRBJ1-2; the D gene is possibly TRBD1 (6 bases). This CDR3 is 15 amino acids long. The germline V gene encodes CDR1 SGHTA and CDR2 FQGNSA. The covered CDR3 bases are TGTGCCAGCAGCATTGGGGCAGGGGCTTCCTACGAC. Protein: CASSIGAGASYD. The full CDR3 protein reads CASSIGAGASYDYTF.

In regard to this clone: The read ends 3 residues early relative to the CDR3; the germline J gene fills the gap. V and J are TRBV6-2 or TRBV6-3 and TRBJ2-1; D might be TRBD1 (6 bases). CDR3 length: 16 residues. V was cut by 4 bases and J by 3 bases, with 16 bases left in between. The V gene's germline CDR1 is MNHEY and CDR2 SVGEGT. The part of the CDR3 DNA that was read is TGTGCCAGCAGTTTTTCCCGACAGGTTAACTACAATGAG. It is translated as CASSFSRQVNYNE. The entire CDR3 protein is CASSFSRQVNYNEQFF.

CDR3 DNA (partial): TGTGCCAGCAGCTTAGCTGGCAGGGGGCCCGTGAATCAGCCG. This translates into CASSLAGRGPVNQP. The whole CDR3 is CASSLAGRGPVNQPQYF. The gene calls are TRBV7-2 and TRBJ2-3; 8 bases agree with TRBD1. The read is 3 residues too short to cover the CDR3 end, so that end is filled in from the germline J gene. This CDR3 is built from 17 residues. Germline V CDR1 and CDR2: SGHTA, FQGNSA.

With respect to this clone: Read data end 3 residues before the CDR3 end; the end is taken from the germline J gene. The chain employs TRBV19 and TRBJ2-3; 12 bases are shared with TRBD1. The V gene's germline CDR1 is LNHDA and CDR2 SQIVND (reference sequence). The CDR3 loop spans 15 amino acids. With 3 bases clipped from V and 3 bases from J, the junction kept 1 base outside the gene matches. The CDR3 bases that were read are TGTGCCAGTAGTATGGGACAGGGGGCTACAGATACG. This codes for CASSMGQGATDT. The whole CDR3 sequence reads CASSMGQGATDTQYF.

The CDR3 sequence: CASSMSQGDAETQYF. The covered CDR3 bases are TGTGCCAGTAGTATGTCGCAGGGTGACGCGGAGACC. V gene TRBV19 combines with J gene TRBJ2-5; D may be TRBD1 (5 bases). The read is 3 residues too short to cover the CDR3 end, so that end is filled in from the germline J gene. V lost 3 bases and J 5 bases, leaving 16 bases between the germline ends. The germline CDR1 and CDR2 sequences are LNHDA and SQIVND (reference sequence). The CDR3 has 15 amino acids.